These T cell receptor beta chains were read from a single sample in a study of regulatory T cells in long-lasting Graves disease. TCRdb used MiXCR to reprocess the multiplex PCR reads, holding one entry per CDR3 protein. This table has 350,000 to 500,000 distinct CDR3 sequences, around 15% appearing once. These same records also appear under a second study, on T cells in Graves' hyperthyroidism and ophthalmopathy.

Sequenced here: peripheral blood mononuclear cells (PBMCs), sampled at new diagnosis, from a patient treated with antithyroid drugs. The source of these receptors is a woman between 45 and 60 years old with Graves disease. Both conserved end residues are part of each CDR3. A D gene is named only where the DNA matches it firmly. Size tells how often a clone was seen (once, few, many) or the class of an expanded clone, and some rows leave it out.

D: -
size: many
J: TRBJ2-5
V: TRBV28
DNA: TGTGCCAGCAGTTCACACACGGTGGAGACCCAGTACTTC
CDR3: CASSSHTVETQYF

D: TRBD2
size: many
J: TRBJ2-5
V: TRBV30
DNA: TGTGCCTGGAATAGCGGGAGCTTCCAAGAGACCCAGTACTTC
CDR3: CAWNSGSFQETQYF

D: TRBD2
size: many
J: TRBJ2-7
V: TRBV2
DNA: TGTGCCAGCAGTGGGGGGCTAGCGGGAAGCTCCTACGAGCAGTACTTC
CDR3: CASSGGLAGSSYEQYF

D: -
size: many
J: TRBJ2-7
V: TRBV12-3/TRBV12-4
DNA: TGTGCCAGCAGCTCTGGGACGGGGAGTTACTACGAGCAGTACTTC
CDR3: CASSSGTGSYYEQYF

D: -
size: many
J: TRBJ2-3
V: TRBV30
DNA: TGTGCCTGGAGTGTACTGGCAGGGGCTTGGGATACGCAGTATTTT
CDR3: CAWSVLAGAWDTQYF

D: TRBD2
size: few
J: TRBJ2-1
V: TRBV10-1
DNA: TGCGCCAGCAGCGGGGATGTGGGAGGGTCCAATGAGCAGTTCTTC
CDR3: CASSGDVGGSNEQFF

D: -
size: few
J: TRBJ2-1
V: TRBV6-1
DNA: TGTGCCAGCAGTGGACTAGACCGAGAGTATGAGCAGTTCTTC
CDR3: CASSGLDREYEQFF

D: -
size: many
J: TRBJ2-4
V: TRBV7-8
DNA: TGTGCCAGCAGCTACCGGGCCTTGGATATTCAGTACTTC
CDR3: CASSYRALDIQYF

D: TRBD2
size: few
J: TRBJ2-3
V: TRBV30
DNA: TGTGCCTGGGGGGGGGACGGCGGTACGCAGTATTTT
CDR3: CAWGGDGGTQYF

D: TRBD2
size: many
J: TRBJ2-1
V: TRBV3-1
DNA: TGTGCCAGCAGCCTGCGGACTAGTAGGCCCTACAATGAGCAGTTCTTC
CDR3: CASSLRTSRPYNEQFF

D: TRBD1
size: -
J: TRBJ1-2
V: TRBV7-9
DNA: TGTGCCAGCAGCGCACCGGGACAGCACTATGGCTACACCTTC
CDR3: CASSAPGQHYGYTF

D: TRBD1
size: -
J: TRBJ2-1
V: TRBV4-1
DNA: TGCGCCAGCAGCCAGCCCCGGACAGGGGACAATGAGCAGTTCTTC
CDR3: CASSQPRTGDNEQFF

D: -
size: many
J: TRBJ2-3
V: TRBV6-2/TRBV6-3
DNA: TGTGCCAGCAGTTACTCTACAGTCGACTTCGAAAGCACAGATACGCAGTATTTT
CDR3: CASSYSTVDFESTDTQYF

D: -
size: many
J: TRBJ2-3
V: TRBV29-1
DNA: TGCAGCGTTGAAGTCTCCGACCTGGGAGATACGCAGTATTTT
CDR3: CSVEVSDLGDTQYF

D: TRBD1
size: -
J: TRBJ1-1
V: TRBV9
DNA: TGTGCCAGCAGCGTCGATAGCAGGACAGGGGACACTGAAGCTTTCTTT
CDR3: CASSVDSRTGDTEAFF

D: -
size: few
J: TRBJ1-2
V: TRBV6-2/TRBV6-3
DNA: TGTGCCAGCAGTTACTCGGGGTGGTACTATGGCTACACCTTC
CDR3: CASSYSGWYYGYTF

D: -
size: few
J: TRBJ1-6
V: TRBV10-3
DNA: TGTGCCATCAGTGATATCCGGGACGATAATTCACCCCTCCACTTT
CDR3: CAISDIRDDNSPLHF

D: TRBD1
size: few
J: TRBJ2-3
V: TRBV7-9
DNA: TGTGCCAGCAGCTTAGAGGGGCAGGGGGCAGCAGATACGCAGTATTTT
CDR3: CASSLEGQGAADTQYF

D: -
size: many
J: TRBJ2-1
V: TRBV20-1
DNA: TGCAGTGCTAGGGGCCAACATGAGCAGTTCTTC
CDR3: CSARGQHEQFF

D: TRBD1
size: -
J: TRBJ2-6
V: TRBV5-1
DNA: TGCGCCAGCAGCGGGGACAGACGCTCTGGGGCCAACGTCCTGACTTTC
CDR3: CASSGDRRSGANVLTF

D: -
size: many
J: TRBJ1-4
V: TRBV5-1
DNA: TGCGCCAGCAGCTTTGGGGGAGAGAATGAAAAACTGTTTTTT
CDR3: CASSFGGENEKLFF

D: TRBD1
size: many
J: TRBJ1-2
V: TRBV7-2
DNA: TGTGCCAGCAGCACCCGACCCGCAGGGGGAGGCGGTGGCTACACCTTC
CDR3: CASSTRPAGGGGGYTF

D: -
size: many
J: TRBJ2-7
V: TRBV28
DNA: TGTGCCAGCAGTGGCCACGACTACGAGCAGTACTTC
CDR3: CASSGHDYEQYF

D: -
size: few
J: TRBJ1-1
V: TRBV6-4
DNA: TGTGCCAGCAGCGGGGGCGCGGGTACTGAAGCTTTCTTT
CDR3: CASSGGAGTEAFF

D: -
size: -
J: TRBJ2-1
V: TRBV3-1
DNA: TGTGCCAGCAGCCAGCCAACGGGAGCGGGCTCCTACAATGAGCAGTTCTTC
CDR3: CASSQPTGAGSYNEQFF

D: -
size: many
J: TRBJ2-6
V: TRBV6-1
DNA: TGTGCCAGCAGTGAAGCGCATGACAGAAGTTGGGTTGGGGCCAACGTCCTGACTTTC
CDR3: CASSEAHDRSWVGANVLTF

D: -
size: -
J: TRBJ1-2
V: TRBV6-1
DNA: TGTGCCAGCAGTGAATGGGCAGGGAGTTATGGCTACACCTTC
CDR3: CASSEWAGSYGYTF

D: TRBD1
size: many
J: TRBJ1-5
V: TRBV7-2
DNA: TGTGCCAGCAGCTTCATGGGACAGATCAATCAGCCCCAGCATTTT
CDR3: CASSFMGQINQPQHF

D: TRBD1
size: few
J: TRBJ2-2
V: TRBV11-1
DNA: TGTGCCAGCAGCTCTCTGTCAGGGTCAGGGGGCGGGGAGCTGTTTTTT
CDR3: CASSSLSGSGGGELFF

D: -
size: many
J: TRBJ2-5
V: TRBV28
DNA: TGTGCCAGCAGTTCCTTCCTAGTCCGCCAAGAGACCCAGTACTTC
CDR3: CASSSFLVRQETQYF

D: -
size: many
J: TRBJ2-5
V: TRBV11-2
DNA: TGTGCCAGCAGCTTCGTCAACAGACAAGAGACCCAGTACTTC
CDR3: CASSFVNRQETQYF

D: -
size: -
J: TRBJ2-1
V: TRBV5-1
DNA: TGCGCCAGCAGCTTACCAACAGACAGAGATGAGCAGTTCTTC
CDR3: CASSLPTDRDEQFF

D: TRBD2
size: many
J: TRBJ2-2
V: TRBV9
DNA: TGTGCCAGCAGCGTTATGCTAGCGGGAGTATTAGACACCGGGGAGCTGTTTTTT
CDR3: CASSVMLAGVLDTGELFF

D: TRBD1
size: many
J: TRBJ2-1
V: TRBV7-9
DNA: TGTGCCAGCAGCTTACAGGGGGCGGTAATTGGCAATGAGCAGTTCTTC
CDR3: CASSLQGAVIGNEQFF

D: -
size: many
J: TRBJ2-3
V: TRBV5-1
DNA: TGCGCCAGCAGTAAGTTGGCGGACACAGATACGCAGTATTTT
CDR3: CASSKLADTDTQYF

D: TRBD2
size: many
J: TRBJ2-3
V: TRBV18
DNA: TGTGCCAGCTCACCACGCGGGAGGTCGGAAGAGGGAGATACGCAGTATTTT
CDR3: CASSPRGRSEEGDTQYF

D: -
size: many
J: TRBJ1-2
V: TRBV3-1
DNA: TGTGCCAGCAGCCTATCCCGGGTCCAGAGAGTATATGGCTACACCTTC
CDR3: CASSLSRVQRVYGYTF

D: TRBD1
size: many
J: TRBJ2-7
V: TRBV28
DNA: TGTGCCAGTTCCCCGGGGGACAGGGGGCTCGAGCAGTACTTC
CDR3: CASSPGDRGLEQYF

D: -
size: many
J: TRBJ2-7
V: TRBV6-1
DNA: TGTGCCAGCAGAGGGGAAGGCAGGGGAGGCCCTCCCTACGAGCAGTACTTC
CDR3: CASRGEGRGGPPYEQYF

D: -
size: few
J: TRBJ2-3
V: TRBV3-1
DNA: TGTGCCAGCAGCGCAAGGGCGGCAGGCCAGACAGATACGCAGTATTTT
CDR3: CASSARAAGQTDTQYF

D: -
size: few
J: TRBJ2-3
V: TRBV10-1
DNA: TGCGCCAGCAGTGAGCCCAGGGATGCAGATACGCAGTATTTT
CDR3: CASSEPRDADTQYF

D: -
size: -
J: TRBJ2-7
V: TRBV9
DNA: TGTGCCAGCAGCGTAGACCTAAGCGGAAGATACGAGCAGTACTTC
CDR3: CASSVDLSGRYEQYF

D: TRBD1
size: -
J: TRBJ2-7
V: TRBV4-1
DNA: TGCGCCAGCAGCAAAGGACAGGGACCGAGCTCCTACGAGCAGTACTTC
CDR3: CASSKGQGPSSYEQYF

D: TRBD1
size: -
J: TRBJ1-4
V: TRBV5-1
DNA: TGCGCCAGCAGCTCTACAGGGGAGAATGAAAAACTGTTTTTT
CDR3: CASSSTGENEKLFF

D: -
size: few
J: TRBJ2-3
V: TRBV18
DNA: TGTGCCAGCTCTCCCGGGACTGATGCAGATACGCAGTATTTT
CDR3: CASSPGTDADTQYF

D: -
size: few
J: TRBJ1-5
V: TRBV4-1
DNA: TGCGCCAGCAGCCAAGGGTTTGTGCGGGGGAGCAATCAGCCCCAGCATTTT
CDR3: CASSQGFVRGSNQPQHF

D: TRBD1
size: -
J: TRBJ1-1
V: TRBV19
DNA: TGTGCCAGTAGTACCTCGGACAGGGGCCTTATTGGAGCTTTCTTT
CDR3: CASSTSDRGLIGAFF

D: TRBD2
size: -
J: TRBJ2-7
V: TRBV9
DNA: TGTGCCAGCAGCGTAGGGGGGGGAGGTTCCTACGAGCAGTACTTC
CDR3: CASSVGGGGSYEQYF